The sequence of this TCR beta chain was determined in a study of T cell responses to AZD1222 COVID-19 vaccine. Notes on the study in general: Two doses of AZD1222 preceded a rise in Spike-specific TCR breadth and depth. Sampling captured repertoires only after the peak T cell response. Reports indicate that nearly half of spike-specific TCRs are directed at unmutated variant regions.

To note about this clone: Its antigen is unidentified.

This CDR3 contains 14 residues. The germline gives CDR1 MNHEY, CDR2 SVGAGI. Trimming removed 2 bases at V and 3 bases at J, with 10 bases between. Using immunoSEQ multiplex PCR, the repertoire was profiled, and TCRdb retains in-frame clones only, with some absent. The sample includes about 130,000 clones, 90% to 95% of them seen just once. The chain employs TRBV6-5 and TRBJ1-2; no clear D. The TCR was taken from an adult who received the AZD1222 COVID-19 vaccine. The sequenced sample was peripheral blood, obtained 28 days after the second AZD1222 dose. In DNA, the CDR3 is TGTGCCAGCAGTTACCTTGGCGGTCACTATGGCTACACCTTC. It yields the protein CASSYLGGHYGYTF.